These T cell receptor beta chains were read from a single sample in a study of shared clonotypes between healthy human individuals. The protocol was immunoSEQ multiplex PCR, while the TCRdb copy is restricted to in-frame clones and leaves out a portion. The sample yields approximately 810,000 clones, 80% to 95% seen once. Sequencing used naive CD8+ T cells sorted from blood. Receptors were obtained from a man younger than 40 in good health. The CDR3 runs from the conserved cysteine through the conserved F or W. A D gene is named only where the DNA matches it firmly. Not every row has a clone size; where given, it reads once, few, many or a size class.

J: TRBJ1-3
V: TRBV13
D: -
size: few
CDR3: CASSLAVLNGNTIYF
DNA: TGTGCCAGCAGCTTGGCAGTGCTAAATGGAAACACCATATATTTT

J: TRBJ2-7
V: TRBV10-2
D: TRBD1
size: -
CDR3: CASSEKGQGGEQYF
DNA: TGCGCCAGCAGTGAAAAGGGACAGGGCGGCGAGCAGTACTTC

J: TRBJ2-2
V: TRBV4-3
D: TRBD1
size: -
CDR3: CASSLGQGGTGELFF
DNA: TGCGCCAGCAGCCTGGGACAGGGCGGGACCGGGGAGCTGTTTTTT

J: TRBJ2-1
V: TRBV27
D: -
size: once
CDR3: CASSLGAGLNEQFF
DNA: TGTGCCAGCAGTTTAGGGGCAGGATTGAATGAGCAGTTCTTC

J: TRBJ2-3
V: TRBV14
D: -
size: -
CDR3: CASSQDLGLRAQYF
DNA: TGTGCCAGCAGCCAAGATCTGGGACTCCGGGCGCAGTATTTT

J: TRBJ2-1
V: TRBV11-3
D: TRBD1
size: -
CDR3: CASSVGQGSSYNEQFF
DNA: TGTGCCAGCAGCGTGGGACAGGGCAGCTCCTACAATGAGCAGTTCTTC

J: TRBJ2-1
V: TRBV4-1
D: -
size: -
CDR3: CASSQRSDAYNEQFF
DNA: TGCGCCAGCAGCCAAAGGAGCGATGCGTACAATGAGCAGTTCTTC

J: TRBJ2-7
V: TRBV5-6
D: -
size: -
CDR3: CASSGGPAEQYF
DNA: TGTGCCAGCAGCGGGGGACCCGCCGAGCAGTACTTC

J: TRBJ2-1
V: TRBV6-6
D: TRBD2
size: -
CDR3: CASGYSGRRPTNEQFF
DNA: TGTGCCAGCGGTTATAGCGGGAGGCGGCCCACCAATGAGCAGTTCTTC

J: TRBJ2-7
V: TRBV11-2
D: -
size: -
CDR3: CASSLGVGWEQYF
DNA: TGTGCCAGCAGCTTAGGGGTGGGGTGGGAGCAGTACTTC

J: TRBJ2-2
V: TRBV27
D: TRBD1
size: -
CDR3: CASSRDRSTGELFF
DNA: TGTGCCAGCTCCCGGGACAGGAGCACCGGGGAGCTGTTTTTT

J: TRBJ2-5
V: TRBV11-1
D: -
size: -
CDR3: CASSFVQGAETQYF
DNA: TGTGCCAGCAGCTTTGTCCAGGGCGCGGAGACCCAGTACTTC

J: TRBJ1-2
V: TRBV27
D: -
size: -
CDR3: CASSPGGFGYTF
DNA: TGTGCCAGCAGCCCCGGAGGGTTCGGCTACACCTTC

J: TRBJ1-5
V: TRBV28
D: -
size: -
CDR3: CASNPTGGNQPQHF
DNA: TGTGCCAGCAACCCGACAGGAGGCAATCAGCCCCAGCATTTT

J: TRBJ2-5
V: TRBV6-4
D: -
size: -
CDR3: CAGRRRQETQYF
DNA: TGTGCCGGCCGACGCCGCCAAGAGACCCAGTACTTC

J: TRBJ1-5
V: TRBV28
D: -
size: -
CDR3: CASSLRKGYQPQHF
DNA: TGTGCCAGCAGTTTGCGAAAGGGGTATCAGCCCCAGCATTTT

J: TRBJ2-7
V: TRBV9
D: TRBD2
size: -
CDR3: CASSPDPPTSGVSYEQYF
DNA: TGTGCCAGCAGCCCCGACCCTCCCACTAGCGGGGTCTCCTACGAGCAGTACTTC

J: TRBJ2-7
V: TRBV14
D: TRBD2
size: -
CDR3: CASSPGGGAYEQYF
DNA: TGTGCCAGCAGCCCGGGCGGGGGGGCCTACGAGCAGTACTTC

J: TRBJ2-3
V: TRBV27
D: -
size: -
CDR3: CASSLLEGRDFINTQYF
DNA: TGTGCCAGCAGTTTATTAGAGGGGCGGGATTTCATAAATACGCAGTATTTT

J: TRBJ2-2
V: TRBV19
D: -
size: once
CDR3: CASTPQGNTGELFF
DNA: TGTGCCAGTACTCCCCAGGGAAACACCGGGGAGCTGTTTTTT

J: TRBJ2-7
V: TRBV2
D: -
size: -
CDR3: CASRPGTYEQYF
DNA: TGTGCCAGCAGACCTGGGACGTACGAGCAGTACTTC

J: TRBJ2-7
V: TRBV19
D: -
size: once
CDR3: CASSAPGLTDEQYF
DNA: TGTGCCAGTAGTGCCCCGGGGCTAACTGACGAGCAGTACTTC

J: TRBJ2-3
V: TRBV29-1
D: -
size: -
CDR3: CSAGGLSTDTQYF
DNA: TGCAGCGCTGGGGGCTTGAGCACAGATACGCAGTATTTT

J: TRBJ2-7
V: TRBV28
D: TRBD2
size: -
CDR3: CASSTGVAGISYEQYF
DNA: TGTGCCAGCAGCACCGGGGTAGCGGGAATATCCTACGAGCAGTACTTC

J: TRBJ1-5
V: TRBV25-1
D: TRBD1
size: -
CDR3: CASSPGQGNQPQHF
DNA: TGTGCCAGCAGTCCGGGACAGGGCAATCAGCCCCAGCATTTT

J: TRBJ2-1
V: TRBV15
D: -
size: -
CDR3: CATSRDPDGSSNEQFF
DNA: TGTGCCACCAGCAGAGATCCTGACGGGAGTAGCAATGAGCAGTTCTTC

J: TRBJ2-7
V: TRBV7-9
D: -
size: -
CDR3: CASSLTGFYEQYF
DNA: TGTGCCAGCAGCCTAACAGGGTTTTACGAGCAGTACTTC

J: TRBJ1-5
V: TRBV11-3
D: -
size: -
CDR3: CASSLDLGGASNQPQHF
DNA: TGTGCCAGCAGCTTAGATCTTGGTGGCGCTAGCAATCAGCCCCAGCATTTT

J: TRBJ2-1
V: TRBV29-1
D: TRBD1
size: once
CDR3: CSVDRQGETNEQFF
DNA: TGCAGCGTTGACCGACAGGGAGAGACCAATGAGCAGTTCTTC

J: TRBJ2-5
V: TRBV9
D: -
size: once
CDR3: CASSRWDGQETQYF
DNA: TGTGCCAGCAGCCGATGGGACGGGCAAGAGACCCAGTACTTC

J: TRBJ2-1
V: TRBV29-1
D: TRBD2
size: -
CDR3: CSVLVTTSGDYNEQFF
DNA: TGCAGCGTCCTCGTTACTACTAGCGGGGATTACAATGAGCAGTTCTTC

J: TRBJ2-7
V: TRBV6-1
D: -
size: -
CDR3: CASSDDSSSYEQYF
DNA: TGTGCCAGCAGTGACGACAGTTCCTCCTACGAGCAGTACTTC

J: TRBJ2-3
V: TRBV28
D: -
size: -
CDR3: CASSISTDTQYF
DNA: TGTGCCAGCAGTATTAGCACAGATACGCAGTATTTT

J: TRBJ2-7
V: TRBV19
D: -
size: -
CDR3: CASSWDSGTYEQYF
DNA: TGTGCCAGTAGTTGGGATAGCGGTACCTACGAGCAGTACTTC

J: TRBJ1-2
V: TRBV6-5
D: -
size: -
CDR3: CASSYGQIDYGYTF
DNA: TGTGCCAGCAGTTACGGACAGATTGACTATGGCTACACCTTC

J: TRBJ2-1
V: TRBV7-4
D: TRBD2
size: -
CDR3: CASSLALTSGRARGNEQFF
DNA: TGTGCCAGCAGCTTAGCGCTAACTAGCGGGAGGGCCCGGGGCAATGAGCAGTTCTTC

J: TRBJ2-7
V: TRBV7-9
D: -
size: -
CDR3: CASSPSEAAKGEQYF
DNA: TGTGCCAGCAGCCCCTCGGAAGCGGCAAAGGGTGAGCAGTACTTC

J: TRBJ2-1
V: TRBV7-9
D: TRBD2
size: -
CDR3: CASSRIGGTNYNEQFF
DNA: TGTGCCAGCAGCCGAATCGGGGGGACGAACTACAATGAGCAGTTCTTC

J: TRBJ2-7
V: TRBV28
D: TRBD1
size: -
CDR3: CASAQGYEQYF
DNA: TGTGCCAGCGCACAGGGGTACGAGCAGTACTTC

J: TRBJ2-7
V: TRBV5-1
D: -
size: -
CDR3: CASSLGAGYEQYF
DNA: TGCGCCAGCAGCCTGGGAGCTGGGTACGAGCAGTACTTC

J: TRBJ1-5
V: TRBV7-8
D: -
size: -
CDR3: CASSFTSPYSNQPQHF
DNA: TGTGCCAGCAGCTTCACTTCACCCTATAGCAATCAGCCCCAGCATTTT

J: TRBJ2-3
V: TRBV5-6
D: TRBD1
size: -
CDR3: CASSLGQGATDTQYF
DNA: TGTGCCAGCAGCTTGGGTCAGGGGGCCACAGATACGCAGTATTTT

J: TRBJ2-7
V: TRBV29-1
D: TRBD1
size: -
CDR3: CSVVRQGSSYEQYF
DNA: TGCAGCGTCGTTAGACAGGGTAGCTCCTACGAGCAGTACTTC

J: TRBJ2-5
V: TRBV5-4
D: -
size: once
CDR3: CASSLLVGGGETQYF
DNA: TGTGCCAGCAGCTTGCTAGTAGGGGGTGGGGAGACCCAGTACTTC

J: TRBJ1-1
V: TRBV2
D: -
size: -
CDR3: CASSPTGSNTEAFF
DNA: TGTGCCAGCAGCCCAACAGGGTCGAACACTGAAGCTTTCTTT

J: TRBJ2-3
V: TRBV7-9
D: -
size: -
CDR3: CATPRARTDTQYF
DNA: TGTGCCACACCCAGGGCGAGGACAGATACGCAGTATTTT

J: TRBJ2-1
V: TRBV6-6
D: -
size: -
CDR3: CASSYVRGSANEQFF
DNA: TGTGCCAGCAGTTACGTCCGGGGGTCGGCCAATGAGCAGTTCTTC

J: TRBJ2-7
V: TRBV28
D: -
size: -
CDR3: CATSDLRDVEQYF
DNA: TGTGCCACCTCTGACTTGAGAGATGTGGAGCAGTACTTC

J: TRBJ2-7
V: TRBV7-6
D: -
size: -
CDR3: CASSPKSPLTRHSSYEQYF
DNA: TGTGCCAGCAGCCCGAAATCTCCTCTGACTAGACACTCCTCCTACGAGCAGTACTTC

J: TRBJ2-3
V: TRBV7-9
D: -
size: -
CDR3: CASSSSPDTQYF
DNA: TGTGCCAGCAGCTCCTCCCCGGATACGCAGTATTTT

J: TRBJ2-3
V: TRBV10-3
D: -
size: -
CDR3: CAISGDSTDTQYF
DNA: TGTGCCATCAGCGGAGACTCCACAGATACGCAGTATTTT

J: TRBJ2-5
V: TRBV7-2
D: TRBD2
size: -
CDR3: CASSLIPSGRETQYF
DNA: TGTGCCAGCAGCTTAATCCCTAGCGGGAGGGAGACCCAGTACTTC

J: TRBJ2-5
V: TRBV19
D: -
size: few
CDR3: CASTPFHGLDQETQYF
DNA: TGTGCCAGTACCCCTTTCCATGGGTTGGACCAAGAGACCCAGTACTTC

J: TRBJ1-5
V: TRBV9
D: TRBD1
size: -
CDR3: CASSGGTGNQPQHF
DNA: TGTGCCAGCAGCGGTGGGACAGGCAATCAGCCCCAGCATTTT

J: TRBJ1-3
V: TRBV10-3
D: -
size: -
CDR3: CAISEVDRSGNTIYF
DNA: TGTGCCATCAGTGAGGTAGACAGGTCTGGAAACACCATATATTTT

J: TRBJ1-4
V: TRBV25-1
D: -
size: -
CDR3: CASSDPASTSVLNEKLFF
DNA: TGTGCCAGCAGTGACCCGGCCTCCACATCGGTTTTAAATGAAAAACTGTTTTTT

J: TRBJ1-2
V: TRBV19
D: -
size: -
CDR3: CASSIGGTGYTF
DNA: TGTGCCAGTAGTATCGGGGGGACTGGCTACACCTTC

J: TRBJ2-7
V: TRBV5-4
D: TRBD2
size: -
CDR3: CVSSLESGLAVYEQYF
DNA: TGTGTCAGCAGCTTGGAAAGCGGACTAGCGGTCTACGAGCAGTACTTC

J: TRBJ2-2
V: TRBV9
D: -
size: -
CDR3: CASSVAPGAAGELFF
DNA: TGTGCCAGCAGCGTAGCTCCAGGGGCGGCCGGGGAGCTGTTTTTT